The 19 T cell receptor beta chains below all came from one sample that was sequenced in a study of regulatory T cells in long-lasting Graves disease. Sample time point: newly diagnosed GD, antithyroid drugs for less than 3 months. The TCR library was made from RNA that had been extracted from PBMCs in TRIzol. TCR beta libraries were built with iRepertoire HTBI primers and Arm-PCR of CDR3 regions. TCRdb re-called the multiplex PCR reads with MiXCR, one entry per CDR3 protein. This sample has a few hundred thousand distinct CDR3 sequences, with 20% to 25% found just once. This material consisted of peripheral blood mononuclear cells (PBMCs), taken at new diagnosis, from a patient treated with antithyroid drugs. These receptors all come from a female donor with Graves disease.

This clonotype turned up a few times. CDR3 residues: CATQPGAGNTIYF. The CDR3 DNA follows: TGTGCCACCCAACCCGGGGCTGGAAACACCATATATTTT. This chain uses TRBV3-1 with TRBJ1-3; D is undetermined. The germline V gene has CDR1 LGHDT and CDR2 YNNKEL (reference sequence). Trimming shortened V by 10 bases and J by 2 bases, and 12 bases separated the two germline ends. This CDR3 region has 13 residues.

The CDR3 here is CASSQGPARSYGYTF. Here the CDR3 DNA reads TGTGCCAGCAGCCAAGGACCTGCAAGGAGCTATGGCTACACCTTC. The chain couples TRBV4-2 to TRBJ1-2; no reliable D call. CDR3 length: 15 residues. The V and J ends lost 1 base and 4 bases respectively, with 13 bases between them. In germline, CDR1 is LGHNA, CDR2 YNFKEQ.

Ten or more counts support this clonotype. The CDR3 sequence is CASSLPYPKGREQYF. The CDR3 region has the DNA TGTGCCAGCAGCTTACCATATCCCAAAGGCAGGGAGCAGTATTTT. V is TRBV7-3 and J is TRBJ2-3; a possible D gene is TRBD1 (5 bases). The CDR3 is made up of 15 amino acids. Germline CDR1 is SGHTA and CDR2 is FQGTGA. The V and J ends lost 2 bases and 11 bases respectively, with 20 bases between them.

This clonotype has a handful of counts. V and J are TRBV25-1 and TRBJ1-6, with a possible D match to TRBD1 (5 bases). CDR1 and CDR2 from the germline V gene are MGHDK and SYGVNS. The CDR3 runs to 16 residues. Trimming took 0 bases from V and 7 from J, leaving 13 bases between them. Here the CDR3 reads CASSEYGGLGNSPLHF. CDR3 sequence (DNA): TGTGCCAGCAGTGAATATGGGGGTCTGGGAAATTCACCCCTCCACTTT.

V usage is TRBV10-3 and J usage is TRBJ1-3; no reliable D call. CDR1 ENHRY and CDR2 SYGVKD come from the germline V gene. V shed 7 bases and J shed 0 bases, with 4 bases lying between them. The CDR3 is made up of 12 amino acids. CDR3 coding DNA: TGTGCCATCAAAGCCTCTGGAAACACCATATATTTT. Residues: CAIKASGNTIYF.

In this sample, this clonotype turned up many times. The chain is built from TRBV7-2 and TRBJ1-1; D call uncertain. The germline V gene has CDR1 SGHTA and CDR2 FQGNSA. CDR3 length: 13 amino acids. V was clipped by 5 bases and J by 0 bases, with 7 bases between them. CDR3 region: CASSGRLNTEAFF. The DNA of the CDR3 is TGTGCCAGCAGCGGCCGCTTGAACACTGAAGCTTTCTTT. The full variable domain, completed using reference TRBV7-2 and TRBJ1-1, is GAGVSQSPSNKVTEKGKDVELRCDPISGHTALYWYRQSLGQGLEFLIYFQGNSAPDKSGLPSDRFSAERTGGSVSTLTIQRTQQEDSAVYLCASSGRLNTEAFFGQGTRLTVV.

This clonotype was found many times. The V call is TRBV7-2, the J call TRBJ1-1; D is perhaps TRBD1 (5 bases). CDR3 length: 14 amino acids. Trimming shortened V by 2 bases and J by 1 base, and 8 bases separated the two germline ends. Germline lookup yields CDR1 SGHTA and CDR2 FQGNSA. CDR3 amino acids: CASSLFGGNTEAFF. CDR3 bases: TGTGCCAGCAGCTTATTCGGGGGGAACACTGAAGCTTTCTTT.

This clonotype is a singleton in its sample. V usage is TRBV18 and J usage is TRBJ1-1, with D tentatively TRBD1 (6 bases). Trimming shortened V by 0 bases and J by 6 bases, and 8 bases separated the two germline ends. Germline CDR1 and CDR2: KGHSH and LQKENI. CDR3 length: 13 amino acids. The CDR3 sequence: CASSPPGQSEAFF. In nucleotides, the CDR3 is TGTGCCAGCTCACCACCCGGACAGTCTGAAGCTTTCTTT.

This clonotype was seen at least ten times. This rearrangement joins TRBV3-1 to TRBJ1-6; D unclear. Trimming left V 4 bases short and J 7 bases short, with 11 bases between. CDR1 and CDR2 (germline): LGHDT, YNNKEL (reference sequence). This CDR3 is 14 amino acids long. The CDR3: CASSLTDSNSPLHF. CDR3 bases: TGTGCCAGCAGCCTTACAGATTCCAATTCACCCCTCCACTTT.

This clonotype was counted many times. This chain links TRBV24-1 with TRBJ2-3, with 9 bases aligning to TRBD1. The germline CDR1 and CDR2 sequences are KGHDR and SFDVKD. V shed 5 bases, J shed 4 bases, and the junction held 0 bases outside the gene matches. This CDR3 has 13 residues. In nucleotides, the CDR3 is TGTGCCACCAGTGGGACAGGGGCAGATACGCAGTATTTT. Translating it yields CATSGTGADTQYF.

In its sample, this clonotype was seen many times. The rearrangement uses TRBV20-1 and TRBJ2-1; the D gene is possibly TRBD1 (5 bases). Germline V gene data show CDR1 as DFQATT and CDR2 as SNEGSKA (reference sequence). V was trimmed by 6 bases and J by 7 bases, leaving 25 bases between them. The CDR3 spans 16 residues. The CDR3, as DNA: TGCAGTGCGCGAAACAGAGGCACAGGAGTTCCGAATGAGCAGTTCTTC. This translates into CSARNRGTGVPNEQFF.

This clonotype was counted many times. V usage is TRBV20-1 and J usage is TRBJ1-4; TRBD1 agrees at 7 bases. The CDR3 extends over 14 amino acids. J was trimmed by 7 bases and V by 3 bases; bases with no gene match: 8. CDR1 DFQATT and CDR2 SNEGSKA come from the germline V gene (reference sequence). CDR3 region: CSAREGALSEKLFF. The CDR3, as DNA: TGCAGTGCTAGGGAGGGGGCGCTAAGTGAAAAACTGTTTTTT.

This clonotype was seen a handful of times. The rearrangement uses TRBV5-6 and TRBJ2-5, with D hard to call. The CDR3 runs to 14 residues. V lost 4 bases and J 1 base, leaving 11 bases between the germline ends. The germline gives CDR1 SGHDT, CDR2 YYEEEE. Here the CDR3 reads CASSPFNSQETQYF. CDR3 coding DNA: TGTGCCAGCAGCCCATTTAACAGCCAAGAGACCCAGTACTTC.

Concerning this clonotype itself: A far larger clone is one nucleotide away, so this likely arose from a read error. The CDR3 sequence: CASSRRGFVDNEQFF. The CDR3 DNA follows: TGCGCCAGCAGCCGCAGGGGATTTGTCGACAATGAGCAGTTCTTC. The chain employs TRBV5-1 and TRBJ2-1, with D perhaps TRBD1 (6 bases). This CDR3 is 15 amino acids long. Germline values: CDR1 SGHRS, CDR2 YFSETQ. V was trimmed by 4 bases and J by 5 bases, leaving 16 bases between them.

In this sample, this clonotype turned up many times. The V gene is TRBV11-3, the J gene TRBJ2-7, with 8 bases fitting TRBD1. Germline V gene data show CDR1 as SGHNT and CDR2 as YENEEA. CDR3 length equals 16 residues. Germline trimming cut 0 bases from V and 0 bases from J; bases unmatched to any gene: 4. The CDR3: CASSLEGQVFSYEQYF. The DNA for the CDR3 is TGTGCCAGCAGCTTAGAGGGACAGGTTTTCTCCTACGAGCAGTACTTC. Full variable domain (outside the CDR3, taken from reference TRBV11-3 and TRBJ2-7): EAGVVQSPRYKIIEKKQPVAFWCNPISGHNTLYWYLQNLGQGPELLIRYENEEAVDDSQLPKDRFSAERLKGVDSTLKIQPAELGDSAVYLCASSLEGQVFSYEQYFGPGTRLTVT.

This clonotype was seen ten or more times. The V call is TRBV12-3 or TRBV12-4, the J call TRBJ2-4; D may be TRBD1 (6 bases). The CDR3 spans 14 residues. V gave up 5 bases and J gave up 1 base, with 9 bases separating them. This CDR3 reads CASSSQGAKNIQYF. For the CDR3, the DNA is TGTGCCAGCAGTAGCCAGGGGGCCAAAAACATTCAGTACTTC.

This clonotype was recorded a few times. J is TRBJ2-3 and V is TRBV20-1; unclear D gene. V lost 0 bases and J lost 1, with 11 bases in between. Germline V gene sequence: CDR1 DFQATT, CDR2 SNEGSKA (reference sequence). The CDR3 runs to 15 residues. The CDR3 loop is CSARDRLIGTDTQYF. DNA of the CDR3: TGCAGTGCTAGAGATCGCCTAATTGGCACAGATACGCAGTATTTT.

This clonotype was seen many times. V and J are TRBV6-1 and TRBJ1-6; D unclear. Germline V gene sequence: CDR1 MNHNS, CDR2 SASEGT. The CDR3 runs to 15 residues. V dropped 1 base and J dropped 9 bases, with 13 bases sitting between them. The CDR3 DNA sequence: TGTGCCAGCAGTGAAGTAGGTGAGGGCGGTTCACCCCTCCACTTT. Translated: CASSEVGEGGSPLHF.

In this sample, this clonotype turned up many times. This chain connects TRBV18 to TRBJ1-1; D may be TRBD1 (6 bases). CDR3 length: 15 residues. With 0 bases removed from V and 5 bases from J, the gap between germline ends came to 13 bases. Germline V gene data show CDR1 as KGHSH and CDR2 as LQKENI. CDR3 sequence: CASSPPGGAETEAFF. CDR3 sequence (DNA): TGTGCCAGCTCACCACCGGGGGGGGCAGAGACTGAAGCTTTCTTT.